Sequencing of this T cell receptor (beta chain) was carried out in a study of T cell changes during pregnancy in multiple sclerosis. Sequencing used immunoSEQ multiplex PCR; TCRdb keeps in-frame clones, though not all of them. The sample gives about 41,000 clones, 80% to 90% of which show up once; about 0.6% is in the top ten. V lost 5 bases and J 7 bases, leaving 18 bases between the germline ends. The CDR3 sequence is 15 residues long. The germline V gene encodes CDR1 MRHNA and CDR2 SNTAGT. Sequenced here: CD4+ T cells from peripheral blood mononuclear cells, sampled in the first trimester of pregnancy. The TCR comes from a female donor with multiple sclerosis, enrolled in a pregnancy study. The V gene is TRBV6-4, the J gene TRBJ2-1; perhaps TRBD2 as D (6 bases). In DNA form, the CDR3 reads TGTGCCAGCAGTAGACGGGAGTCCGGGGTGAATGAGCAGTTCTTC. It yields the protein CASSRRESGVNEQFF.